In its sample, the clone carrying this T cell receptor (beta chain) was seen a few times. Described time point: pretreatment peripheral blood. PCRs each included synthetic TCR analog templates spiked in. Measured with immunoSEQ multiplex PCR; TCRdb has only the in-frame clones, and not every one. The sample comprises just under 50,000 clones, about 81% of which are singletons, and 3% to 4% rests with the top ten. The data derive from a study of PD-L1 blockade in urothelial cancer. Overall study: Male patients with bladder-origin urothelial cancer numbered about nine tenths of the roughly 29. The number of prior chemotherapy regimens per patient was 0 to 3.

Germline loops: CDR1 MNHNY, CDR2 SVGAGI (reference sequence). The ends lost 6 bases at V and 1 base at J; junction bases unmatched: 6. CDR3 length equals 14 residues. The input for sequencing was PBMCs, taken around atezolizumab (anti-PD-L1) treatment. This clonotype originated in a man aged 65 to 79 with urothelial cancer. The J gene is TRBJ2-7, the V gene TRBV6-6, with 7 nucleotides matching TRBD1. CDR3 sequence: CASSQRQGSYEQYF. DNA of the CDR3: TGTGCCAGCAGCCAAAGACAGGGTTCCTACGAGCAGTACTTC.